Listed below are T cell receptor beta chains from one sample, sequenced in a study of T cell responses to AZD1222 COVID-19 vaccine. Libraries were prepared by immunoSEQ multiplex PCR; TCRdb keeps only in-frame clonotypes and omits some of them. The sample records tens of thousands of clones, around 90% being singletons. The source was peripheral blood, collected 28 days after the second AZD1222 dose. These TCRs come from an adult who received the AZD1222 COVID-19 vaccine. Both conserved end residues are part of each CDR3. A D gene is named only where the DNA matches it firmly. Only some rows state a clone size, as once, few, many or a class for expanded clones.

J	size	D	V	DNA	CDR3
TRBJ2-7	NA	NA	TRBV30	TGTGCCTGGAGCCTAGGGGGTAGTAGGTACGAGCAGTACTTC	CAWSLGGSRYEQYF
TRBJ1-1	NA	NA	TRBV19	TGTGCCAGTATCGGGGCGCCGAACACTGAAGCTTTCTTT	CASIGAPNTEAFF
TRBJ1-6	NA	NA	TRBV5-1	TGCGCCAGCAGCTTGGGCCTCTATAATTCACCCCTCCACTTT	CASSLGLYNSPLHF
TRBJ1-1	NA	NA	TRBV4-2	TGTGCCAGCAGCCGGGGAAGGGGGGAAGAGAGAGACACTGAAGCTTTCTTT	CASSRGRGEERDTEAFF
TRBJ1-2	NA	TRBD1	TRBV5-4	TGTGCCAGCAGCTTGGCAGGGGGATATGGCTACACCTTC	CASSLAGGYGYTF
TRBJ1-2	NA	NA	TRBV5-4	TGTGCCAGCAGCTTGGCCGGGGGGCAACTCTATGGCTACACCTTC	CASSLAGGQLYGYTF
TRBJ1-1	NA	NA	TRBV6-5	TGTGCCAGCAAGGAACACATGAACACTGAAGCTTTCTTT	CASKEHMNTEAFF
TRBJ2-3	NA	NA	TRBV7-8	TGTGCCAGCAGCCGCCGGGACCTCCGGAGCGAAACGCAGTATTTT	CASSRRDLRSETQYF
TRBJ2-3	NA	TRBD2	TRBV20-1	TGCAGTGCTGCCGGGGGGAAGACGCAGTATTTT	CSAAGGKTQYF
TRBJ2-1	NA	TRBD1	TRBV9	TGTGCCAGCAGCGTAACAGGGGGGTCTGAGCAGTTCTTC	CASSVTGGSEQFF
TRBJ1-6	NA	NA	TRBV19	TGTGCCAGTAGTATTTCCCGGAGGGTATCTTCACCCCTCCACTTT	CASSISRRVSSPLHF
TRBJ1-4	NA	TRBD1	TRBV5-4	TGTGCCAGCAGCCTGACAGGGGATAATGAAAAACTGTTTTTT	CASSLTGDNEKLFF
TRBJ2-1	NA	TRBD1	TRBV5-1	TGCGCCAGCAGCTTAGGGACAGGGAGGAACAATGAGCAGTTCTTC	CASSLGTGRNNEQFF
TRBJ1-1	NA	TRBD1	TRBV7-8	TGTGCCAGCAGCCCCAGGGGGAGGGGGCTCACTGAAGCTTTCTTT	CASSPRGRGLTEAFF
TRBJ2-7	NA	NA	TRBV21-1	TGTGCCAGCAGCAAAGGAAGGAGCGGGGATCTGAGGGGCGGGCAGTACTTC	CASSKGRSGDLRGGQYF
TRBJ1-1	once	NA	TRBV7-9	TGTGCCAGCACCTACTCACAGGGGAACACTGAAGCTTTCTTT	CASTYSQGNTEAFF
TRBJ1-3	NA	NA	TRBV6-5	TGTGCCAGCTTACCGGGGTATGGAAACACCATATATTTT	CASLPGYGNTIYF
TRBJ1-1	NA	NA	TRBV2	TGTGCCAGCAGTAGGACGGACTACACTGAAGCTTTCTTT	CASSRTDYTEAFF
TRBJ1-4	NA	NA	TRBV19	TGTGCCAGTATGGGTCTAGCAACTAATGAAAAACTGTTTTTT	CASMGLATNEKLFF
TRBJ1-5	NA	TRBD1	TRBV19	TGTGCCAGTAGTCTGGGGACAGGGCTTCAGCCCCAGCATTTT	CASSLGTGLQPQHF
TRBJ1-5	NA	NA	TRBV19	TGTGCCAGTAGTACAAATGTCGGGCCCCAGCATTTT	CASSTNVGPQHF